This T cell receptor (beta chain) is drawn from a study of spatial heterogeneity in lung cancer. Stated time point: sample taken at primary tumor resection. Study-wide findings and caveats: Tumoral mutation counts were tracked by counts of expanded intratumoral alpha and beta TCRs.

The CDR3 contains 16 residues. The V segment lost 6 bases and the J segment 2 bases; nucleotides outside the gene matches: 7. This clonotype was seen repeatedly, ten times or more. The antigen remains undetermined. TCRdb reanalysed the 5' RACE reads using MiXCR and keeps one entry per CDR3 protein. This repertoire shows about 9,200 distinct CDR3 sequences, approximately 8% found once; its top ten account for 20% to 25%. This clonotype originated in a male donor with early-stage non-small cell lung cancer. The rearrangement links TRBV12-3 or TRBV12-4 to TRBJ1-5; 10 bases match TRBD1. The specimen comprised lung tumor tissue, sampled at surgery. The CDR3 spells CASSQTGGSGNQPQHF. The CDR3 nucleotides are TGTGCCAGCAGCCAGACAGGGGGCTCCGGCAATCAGCCCCAGCATTTT.